This T cell receptor (beta chain) was sequenced for a study of blood T cell repertoires in COVID-19. Study-wide context: COVID-19 samples from acute and convalescent phases originated in the United States, Italy and Spain. The analysed material was cDNA or gDNA that came from T cells, B-cell-depleted T cells, or PBMCs.

Original handling: It was from reference gene primer amplification that nucleated cell counts were estimated. Clones were sequenced by immunoSEQ multiplex PCR, and TCRdb holds only the in-frame ones, with some missing. V, J and clone size are taken as reported in that table, and D and trimming were inferred from the DNA itself. Among approximately 82,000 clones listed, roughly four fifths were seen once. CDR1 is SQVTM, CDR2 ANQGSEA, per germline. The CDR3 is 12 amino acids. Trimming took 6 bases from V and 14 from J; bases not matched to a gene: 6. V is TRBV29-1 and J is TRBJ2-1, with 14 bases that match TRBD2. This TCR was sampled from a woman between 70 and 85 years old with acute or convalescent COVID-19. The sample taken for sequencing was peripheral blood. Written as DNA, the CDR3 is TGCAGCGTCGGGACTAGCGGGAGAGGGGAGTTCTTC. Amino acids: CSVGTSGRGEFF.